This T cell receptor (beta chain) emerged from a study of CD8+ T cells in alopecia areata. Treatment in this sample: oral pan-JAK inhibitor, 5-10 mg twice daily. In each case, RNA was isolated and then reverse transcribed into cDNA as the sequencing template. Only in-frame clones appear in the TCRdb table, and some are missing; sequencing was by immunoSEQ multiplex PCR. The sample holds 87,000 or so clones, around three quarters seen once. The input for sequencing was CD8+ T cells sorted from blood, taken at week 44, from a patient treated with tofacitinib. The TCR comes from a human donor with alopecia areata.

CDR3 DNA sequence: TGTGCCAGCAGTTTATCGAGGGCTACAGTGGGACAGCCTGGAGGCTACACCTTC. This encodes CASSLSRATVGQPGGYTF. The chain joins TRBV27 to TRBJ1-2; 7 nucleotides align to TRBD1. The ends lost 0 bases at V and 8 bases at J; junction bases unmatched: 18. The germline V gene encodes CDR1 MNHEY and CDR2 SMNVEV (reference sequence). This CDR3 is built from 18 residues.